Below, 2 T cell receptor beta chains from the same sample are listed, as sequenced in a study of blood T cell repertoires in COVID-19 (dated by TCRdb to between 2020 and 2021). Library method: the immunoSEQ multiplex PCR assay. The immuneACCESS repertoire file appears here via TCRdb, limited to in-frame rearrangements. These files lack a portion of the clones; in checked studies, under half of the deficit traces to unresolved V genes, and the cause of the others is not known. The table for this sample lists 450,000 to 500,000 clones; approximately 83% of them were counted only once. Roughly 3.2% of the sample lies in the top ten. The sample consisted of peripheral blood. The receptor set was obtained from a human donor in a cohort sampled during active COVID-19.

The gene calls are TRBV7-9 and TRBJ1-2; 9 bases line up with TRBD1. This CDR3 spans 16 amino acids. V shed 5 bases, J shed 8 bases, and the junction held 15 bases outside the gene matches. Germline CDR1 is SEHNR and CDR2 is FQNEAQ (reference sequence). CDR3 loop: CASSSRDRAGTIGYTF. The CDR3 DNA reads as TGTGCCAGCAGCAGCCGGGACAGGGCGGGAACGATAGGCTACACCTTC.

The chain recombines TRBV18 with TRBJ1-2; 7 bases are a match to TRBD1. The CDR3 is 15 amino acids. J lost 8 bases, V lost 0 bases, and 9 bases had no gene match. CDR1 and CDR2 (germline): KGHSH, LQKENI. For the CDR3, the DNA is TGTGCCAGCTCACCACCGGGACAGTCAAGGGGGGGCTACACCTTC. It is translated as CASSPPGQSRGGYTF.